What follows are 10 T cell receptor beta chains derived from one specimen sequenced in a study of T cell responses to AZD1222 COVID-19 vaccine (dated by TCRdb to about 2021). The time point label on this specimen signifies: baseline before first vaccination. Libraries were built with the immunoSEQ multiplex PCR assay. Drawn from immuneACCESS, this table holds only the in-frame rearrangements with V and J called that TCRdb kept. Clones are partly lost; checked studies trace under half to an unresolved V gene and leave the rest unexplained. Present in this sample are around 92,000 clones, approximately 91% of which were seen just once. The ten most abundant clones make up 7.5% of the sample. The source material was peripheral blood, sampled on day 0 of AZD1222 vaccination. These receptors were taken from an adult in good health.

J is TRBJ2-5 and V is TRBV7-3; weak D call: TRBD2 (6 bases). V lost 2 bases and J lost 2, with 21 bases in between. The CDR3 runs 18 residues. CDR1 is SGHTA, CDR2 FQGTGA, per germline. The CDR3 is CASSLVGGYGTPQETQYF. Here the CDR3 DNA reads TGTGCCAGCAGCTTAGTGGGGGGATATGGAACCCCACAAGAGACCCAGTACTTC.

The chain joins TRBV19 to TRBJ1-6; the D gene is possibly TRBD1 (6 bases). Germline CDR1 reads LNHDA; CDR2 reads SQIVND (reference sequence). The V end lost 7 bases, the J end lost 7 bases, and 11 bases lay between the germline ends. There are 13 residues in the CDR3. The DNA of the CDR3 is TGTGCCAGTAAGGACAGAGGAAATTCACCCCTCCACTTT. Translated: CASKDRGNSPLHF.

The J gene is TRBJ1-4, the V gene TRBV3-1 (or the pseudogene TRBV3-2); 8 bases agree with TRBD1. Germline V lookup: CDR1 LGHDT, CDR2 YNNKEL (reference sequence). This CDR3 contains 16 residues. The J segment lost 4 bases and the V segment lost 4 bases, leaving 8 bases of the junction unmatched. For the CDR3, the DNA is TGTGCCAGCAGCCCCAACCAGGGGGCTGGTAATGAAAAACTGTTTTTT. Translated, it gives CASSPNQGAGNEKLFF.

The genes are TRBV28 and TRBJ2-7; 14 bases map to TRBD2. Germline values: CDR1 MDHEN, CDR2 SYDVKM. V was clipped by 5 bases and J by 5 bases; unmatched bases: 11. The CDR3 has 17 amino acids. The chain's CDR3 is CASSPLGLAGAENEQYF. The CDR3 DNA is TGTGCCAGCAGTCCCCTGGGACTAGCGGGAGCAGAAAACGAGCAGTACTTC. The entire variable domain, with the rest obtained from reference TRBV28 and TRBJ2-7, is as follows: DVKVTQSSRYLVKRTGEKVFLECVQDMDHENMFWYRQDPGLGLRLIYFSYDVKMKEKGDIPEGYSVSREKKERFSLILESASTNQTSMYLCASSPLGLAGAENEQYFGPGTRLTVT.

V is TRBV5-1 and J is TRBJ1-1; perhaps TRBD1 as D (5 bases). This CDR3 spans 14 amino acids. CDR1 and CDR2 from the germline V gene are SGHRS and YFSETQ. Trimming took 0 bases from V and 8 from J, leaving 14 bases between them. The CDR3: CASSLEPRASEAFF. DNA of the CDR3: TGCGCCAGCAGCTTGGAGCCCAGGGCGTCGGAAGCTTTCTTT.

The chain combines TRBV5-1 with TRBJ1-1; no definite D call. Deletions cut 4 bases from V and 1 base from J, with 8 bases between. Germline V gene lookup returns CDR1 SGHRS and CDR2 YFSETQ. CDR3 length: 13 residues. Here the CDR3 reads CASSTDGNTEAFF. For the CDR3, the DNA is TGCGCCAGCAGCACAGACGGGAACACTGAAGCTTTCTTT.

This clone showed up just a few times. The chain is built from TRBV7-2 and TRBJ1-5, with D hard to call. V was trimmed by 4 bases and J by 0 bases, leaving 16 bases between them. This CDR3 has 17 residues. Germline V gene sequence: CDR1 SGHTA, CDR2 FQGNSA. The CDR3 loop is CASSSGVWPYSNQPQHF. DNA for the CDR3: TGTGCCAGCAGCTCTGGGGTTTGGCCTTATAGCAATCAGCCCCAGCATTTT.

The chain has TRBV7-2 and TRBJ2-7, with 7 bases that match TRBD1. CDR3 length equals 15 residues. Unmatched junction bases numbered 9, after V lost 5 bases and J lost 2 bases. Germline V gene sequence: CDR1 SGHTA, CDR2 FQGNSA. CDR3 in amino acids: CASSPRAGGTYEQYF. CDR3 sequence (DNA): TGTGCCAGCAGCCCCCGCGCAGGGGGAACCTACGAGCAGTACTTC. Full variable domain (outside the CDR3, taken from reference TRBV7-2 and TRBJ2-7): GAGVSQSPSNKVTEKGKDVELRCDPISGHTALYWYRQSLGQGLEFLIYFQGNSAPDKSGLPSDRFSAERTGGSVSTLTIQRTQQEDSAVYLCASSPRAGGTYEQYFGPGTRLTVT.

V usage is TRBV5-6 and J usage is TRBJ2-7; the match to TRBD2 covers 14 bases. Germline CDR1 SGHDT, CDR2 YYEEEE. With 1 base clipped from V and 3 bases from J, the junction kept 6 bases outside the gene matches. The CDR3 is made up of 17 amino acids. The CDR3 DNA reads as TGTGCCAGCAGCTTGCCTTGGACTAGCGGGAGGATCTACGAGCAGTACTTC. It yields the protein CASSLPWTSGRIYEQYF.

This chain links TRBV7-9 with TRBJ2-1, with no clear D. The ends were cut back, 2 bases at V and 7 bases at J, with 9 bases in the middle. The CDR3 length is 13 residues. The germline V gene has CDR1 SEHNR and CDR2 FQNEAQ (reference sequence). The CDR3 nucleotides are TGTGCCAGCAGCTTACAAGCTTTTAATGAGCAGTTCTTC. It is translated as CASSLQAFNEQFF.